This TCR beta chain was sequenced during a study of blood T cell repertoires in COVID-19. V lost 6 bases and J lost 4; bases outside the gene matches: 7. Germline CDR1 is MNHEY and CDR2 is SVGAGI. The CDR3 covers 14 residues. Clones were sequenced by immunoSEQ multiplex PCR, and TCRdb holds only the in-frame ones, with some missing. The sample shows some 150,000 clones, roughly 90% of them seen only once. Sample: peripheral blood. This chain uses TRBV6-5 with TRBJ1-2, with 8 positions matching TRBD1. The receptor's source is a woman aged 55-69 years who had recovered from COVID-19. The CDR3 DNA sequence: TGTGCCAGCAGGAGGGAGGGGACAGGCTATGGCTACACCTTC. The encoded protein is CASRREGTGYGYTF.